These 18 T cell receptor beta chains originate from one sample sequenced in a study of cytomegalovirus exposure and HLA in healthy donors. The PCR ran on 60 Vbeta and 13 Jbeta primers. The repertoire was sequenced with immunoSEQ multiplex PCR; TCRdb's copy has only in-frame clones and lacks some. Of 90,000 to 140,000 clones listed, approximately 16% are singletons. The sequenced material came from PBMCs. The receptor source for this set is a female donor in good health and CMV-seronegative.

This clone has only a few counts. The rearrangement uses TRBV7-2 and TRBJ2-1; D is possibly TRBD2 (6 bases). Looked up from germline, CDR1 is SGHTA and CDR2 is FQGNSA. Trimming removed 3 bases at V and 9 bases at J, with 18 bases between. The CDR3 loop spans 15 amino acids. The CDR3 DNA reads TGTGCCAGCAGCTTGGGAGGCACAAACGGGGGTGAGCAGTTCTTC. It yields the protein CASSLGGTNGGEQFF.

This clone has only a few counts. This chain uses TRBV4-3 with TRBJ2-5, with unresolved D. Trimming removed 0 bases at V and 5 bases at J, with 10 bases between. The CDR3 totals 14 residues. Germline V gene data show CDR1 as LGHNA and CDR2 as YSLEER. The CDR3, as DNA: TGCGCCAGCAGCCAAGATCTCGGCAGGGAGACCCAGTACTTC. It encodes CASSQDLGRETQYF.

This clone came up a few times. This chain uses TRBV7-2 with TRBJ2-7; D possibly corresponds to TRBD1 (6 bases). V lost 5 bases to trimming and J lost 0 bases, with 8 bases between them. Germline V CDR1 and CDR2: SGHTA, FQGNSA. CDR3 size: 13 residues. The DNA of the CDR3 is TGTGCCAGCAGCCCGGGACACTCCTACGAGCAGTACTTC. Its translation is CASSPGHSYEQYF.

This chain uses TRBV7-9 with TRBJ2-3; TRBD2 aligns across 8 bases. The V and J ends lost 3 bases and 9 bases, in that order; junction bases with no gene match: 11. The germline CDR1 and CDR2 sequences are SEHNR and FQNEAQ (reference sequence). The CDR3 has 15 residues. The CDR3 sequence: CASSFPGRVGGTQYF. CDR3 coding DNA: TGTGCCAGCAGCTTCCCCGGGAGGGTAGGAGGAACGCAGTATTTT.

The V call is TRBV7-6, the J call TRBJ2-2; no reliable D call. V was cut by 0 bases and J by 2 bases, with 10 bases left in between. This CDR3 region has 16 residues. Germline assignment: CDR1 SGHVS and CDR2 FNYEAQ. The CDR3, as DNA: TGTGCCAGCAGCTTAGCGCCTTTTAGCAACACCGGGGAGCTGTTTTTT. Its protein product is CASSLAPFSNTGELFF.

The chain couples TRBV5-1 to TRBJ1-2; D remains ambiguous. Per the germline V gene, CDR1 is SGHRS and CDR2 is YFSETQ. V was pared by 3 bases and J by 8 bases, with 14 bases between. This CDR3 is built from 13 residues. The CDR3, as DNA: TGCGCCAGCAGCTCCATTAATTTGAGAGGCTACACCTTC. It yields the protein CASSSINLRGYTF.

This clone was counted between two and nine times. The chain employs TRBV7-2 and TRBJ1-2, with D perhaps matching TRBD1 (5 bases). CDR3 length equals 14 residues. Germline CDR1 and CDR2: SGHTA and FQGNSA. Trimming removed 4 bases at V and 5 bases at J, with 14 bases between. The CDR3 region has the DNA TGTGCCAGCAGCTCGGCTAGGGGATCTTATGGCTACACCTTC. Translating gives CASSSARGSYGYTF.

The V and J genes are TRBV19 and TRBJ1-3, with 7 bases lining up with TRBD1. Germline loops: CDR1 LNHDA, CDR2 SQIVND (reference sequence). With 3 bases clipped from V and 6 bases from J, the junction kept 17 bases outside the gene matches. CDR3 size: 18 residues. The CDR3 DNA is TGTGCCAGTAGTATGACAAGAAGACAGGGAAATTATGAAAACACCATATATTTT. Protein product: CASSMTRRQGNYENTIYF. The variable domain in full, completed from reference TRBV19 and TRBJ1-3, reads DGGITQSPKYLFRKEGQNVTLSCEQNLNHDAMYWYRQDPGQGLRLIYYSQIVNDFQKGDIAEGYSVSREKKESFPLTVTSAQKNPTAFYLCASSMTRRQGNYENTIYFGEGSWLTVV.

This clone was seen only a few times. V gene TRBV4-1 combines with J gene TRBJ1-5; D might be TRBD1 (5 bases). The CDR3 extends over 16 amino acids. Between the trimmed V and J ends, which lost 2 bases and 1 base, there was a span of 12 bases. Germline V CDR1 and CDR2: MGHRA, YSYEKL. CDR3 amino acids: CASSQTRGGSNQPQHF. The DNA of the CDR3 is TGCGCCAGCAGCCAAACCCGGGGGGGAAGCAATCAGCCCCAGCATTTT.

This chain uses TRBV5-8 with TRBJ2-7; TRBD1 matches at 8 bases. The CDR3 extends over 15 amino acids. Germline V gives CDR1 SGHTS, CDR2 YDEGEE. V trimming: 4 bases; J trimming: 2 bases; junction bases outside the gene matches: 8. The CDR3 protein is CASSPWTGSTYEQYF. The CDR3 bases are TGTGCCAGCAGCCCCTGGACAGGGTCTACCTACGAGCAGTACTTC. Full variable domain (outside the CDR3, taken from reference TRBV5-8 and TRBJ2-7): EAGVTQSPTHLIKTRGQQATLRCSPISGHTSVYWYQQALGLGLQFLLWYDEGEERNRGNFPPRFSGRQFPNYSSELNVNALELEDSALYLCASSPWTGSTYEQYFGPGTRLTVT.

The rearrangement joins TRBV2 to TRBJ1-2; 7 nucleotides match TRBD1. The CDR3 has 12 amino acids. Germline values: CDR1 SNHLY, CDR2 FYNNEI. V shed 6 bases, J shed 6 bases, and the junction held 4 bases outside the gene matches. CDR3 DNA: TGTGCCAGCAGAACAGGGGAGGATGGCTACACCTTC. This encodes CASRTGEDGYTF.

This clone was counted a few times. CDR3 coding DNA: TGTGCCAGCAGCCGGGACAGAGTCTACGAGCAGTACTTC. Its protein product is CASSRDRVYEQYF. The chain employs TRBV7-2 and TRBJ2-7; 7 bases match TRBD1. From germline, CDR1 is SGHTA and CDR2 FQGNSA. V was pared by 5 bases and J by 3 bases, with 4 bases of the junction left unmatched. The CDR3 totals 13 residues.

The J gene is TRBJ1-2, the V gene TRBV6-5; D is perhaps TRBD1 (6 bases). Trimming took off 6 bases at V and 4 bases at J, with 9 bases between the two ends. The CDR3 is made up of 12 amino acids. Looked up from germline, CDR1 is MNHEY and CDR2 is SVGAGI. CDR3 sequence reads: CASRGQSYGYTF. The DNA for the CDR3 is TGTGCCAGCAGAGGACAGTCCTATGGCTACACCTTC.

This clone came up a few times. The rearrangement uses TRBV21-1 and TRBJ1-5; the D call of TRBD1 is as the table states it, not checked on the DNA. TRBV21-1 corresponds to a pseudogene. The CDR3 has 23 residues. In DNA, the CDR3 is TGTGCCAGCAGCAAAGGGGGACAGGGGGCGACTTTGAAGAGCGATTATAGCAATCAGCCCCAGCATTTT. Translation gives CASSKGGQGATLKSDYSNQPQHF.

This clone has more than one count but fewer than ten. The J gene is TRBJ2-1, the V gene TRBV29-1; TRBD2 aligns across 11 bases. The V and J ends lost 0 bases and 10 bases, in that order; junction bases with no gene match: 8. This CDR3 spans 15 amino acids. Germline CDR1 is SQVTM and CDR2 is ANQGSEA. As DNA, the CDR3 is TGCAGCGTTGAAGATTGGGTAGCGGGGGGGCTGGAGCAGTTCTTC. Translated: CSVEDWVAGGLEQFF.

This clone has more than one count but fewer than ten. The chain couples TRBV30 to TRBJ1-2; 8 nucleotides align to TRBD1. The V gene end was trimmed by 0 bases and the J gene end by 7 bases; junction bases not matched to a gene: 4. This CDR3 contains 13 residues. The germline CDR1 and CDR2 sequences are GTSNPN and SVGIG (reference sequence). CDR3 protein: CAWSVGTGFGYTF. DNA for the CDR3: TGTGCCTGGAGTGTAGGGACAGGATTTGGCTACACCTTC. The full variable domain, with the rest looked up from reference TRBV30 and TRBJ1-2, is SQTIHQWPATLVQPVGSPLSLECTVEGTSNPNLYWYRQAAGRGLQLLFYSVGIGQISSEVPQNLSASRPQDRQFILSSKKLLLSDSGFYLCAWSVGTGFGYTFGSGTRLTVV.

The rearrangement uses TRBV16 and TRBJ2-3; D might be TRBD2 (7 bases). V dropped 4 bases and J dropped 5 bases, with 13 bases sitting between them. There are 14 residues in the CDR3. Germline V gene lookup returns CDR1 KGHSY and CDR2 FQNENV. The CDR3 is CASSRAGEGDTQYF. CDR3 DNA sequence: TGTGCCAGCAGCCGTGCAGGGGAGGGAGATACGCAGTATTTT.

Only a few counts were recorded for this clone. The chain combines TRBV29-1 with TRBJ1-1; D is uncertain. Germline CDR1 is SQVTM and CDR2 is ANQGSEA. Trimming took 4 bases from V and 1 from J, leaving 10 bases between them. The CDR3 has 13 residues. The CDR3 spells CSVVSTANTEAFF. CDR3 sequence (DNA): TGCAGCGTTGTTTCTACAGCGAACACTGAAGCTTTCTTT.